This TCR beta chain was identified in a study of blood T cell repertoires in COVID-19. Whole-study context: The United States, Italy and Spain provided the acute and convalescent COVID-19 samples. PBMCs, B-cell-depleted T cells, or T cells provided the cDNA or gDNA that made up the material.

In the original processing: The assay estimated nucleated cells by amplifying reference gene primers. The data were produced by immunoSEQ multiplex PCR, yet TCRdb's version contains in-frame clones alone and is incomplete. The V and J calls and clone size are taken from that table; D and trimming were inferred from the DNA. Found here are 85,000 or so clones, roughly 85% of them singletons; the top ten hold roughly 30%. Germline lookup yields CDR1 KGHDR and CDR2 SFDVKD. V shed 0 bases, J shed 5 bases, and the junction held 3 bases outside the gene matches. The CDR3 length is 15 residues. This TCR was sampled from a man between 50 and 59 years old with active or convalescent COVID-19. Input material: peripheral blood. The chain carries TRBV24-1 and TRBJ2-5; TRBD2 matches 9 bases. The CDR3 protein is CATSDLAGGCETQYF. The CDR3 coding sequence is TGTGCCACCAGTGATTTGGCGGGAGGGTGCGAGACCCAGTACTTC.